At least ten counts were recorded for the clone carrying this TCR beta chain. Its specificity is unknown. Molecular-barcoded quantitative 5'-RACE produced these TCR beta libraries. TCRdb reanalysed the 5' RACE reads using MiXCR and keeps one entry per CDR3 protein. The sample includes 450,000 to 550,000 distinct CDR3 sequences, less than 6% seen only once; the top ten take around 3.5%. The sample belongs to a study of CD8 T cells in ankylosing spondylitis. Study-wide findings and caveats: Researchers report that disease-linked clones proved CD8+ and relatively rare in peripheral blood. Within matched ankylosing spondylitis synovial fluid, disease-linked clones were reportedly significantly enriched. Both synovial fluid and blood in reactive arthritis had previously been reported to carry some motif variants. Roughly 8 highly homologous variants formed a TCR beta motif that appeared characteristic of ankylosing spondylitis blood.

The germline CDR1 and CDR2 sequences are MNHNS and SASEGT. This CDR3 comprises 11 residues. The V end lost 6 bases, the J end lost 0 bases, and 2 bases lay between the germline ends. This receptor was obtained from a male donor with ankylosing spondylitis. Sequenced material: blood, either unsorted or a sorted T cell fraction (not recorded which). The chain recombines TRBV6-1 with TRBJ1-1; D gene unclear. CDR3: CASRLNTEAFF. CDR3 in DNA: TGTGCCAGCAGACTGAACACTGAAGCTTTCTTT.